This T cell receptor (beta chain) was recorded in a study of control samples from healthy donors and cancer patients. Germline lookup yields CDR1 LGHDT and CDR2 YNNKEL (reference sequence). Trimming removed 0 bases at V and 2 bases at J, with 10 bases between. The CDR3 runs to 15 residues. Repertoires were generated with immunoSEQ multiplex PCR, while TCRdb's copy carries only in-frame clones and drops some. Among tens of thousands of clones, about 88% were seen once, and the ten largest hold roughly 40%. The rearrangement uses TRBV3-1 (or the pseudogene TRBV3-2) and TRBJ1-2; D is possibly TRBD1 (6 bases). The clonotype was recovered from a man between 65 and 80 years old with lung cancer. Sequenced sample: PBMCs. CDR3 amino acids: CASSQEFQGNYGYTF. Written as DNA, the CDR3 is TGTGCCAGCAGCCAAGAATTTCAGGGGAACTATGGCTACACCTTC.